This T cell receptor beta chain was profiled in a study of human T cells and chemical hapten exposure (TCRdb year 2021). For the study in its entirety: For sensitization, 2% DPC in acetone was applied to a 2 cm by 2 cm area of upper inner arm skin. Throughout the study period of roughly five months, patients also received therapeutic DPC doses to the scalp every week. Patch testing was performed on the upper back with Finn chambers containing 0.01% DPC, and the patch tests were scored after 6 days according to International Contact Dermatitis Research Group standards. Most of the patients in the cohort were female, and the cohort covered alopecia areata with under or over 50% scalp involvement, alopecia totalis and alopecia universalis. Libraries were pooled for sequencing, and per-sample TCR yields varied mainly because of small differences in library volumes within the pool. The study tracked peripheral blood TCR repertoire changes in vivo during primary and secondary sensitization to the hapten diphenylcyclopropenone (DPC) in alopecia patients. Blood samples were taken from patients before sensitization (week 0) and at 2, 6 and about 24 weeks after DPC sensitization. About 29 alopecia patients gave blood for TCR sequencing at one to four time points (pre-sensitization, 2, 6 and 24 weeks). General conclusions and limits of the study: Significantly more large CDR3 similarity clusters were formed by expanded TCRs than by pre-sensitization or healthy control sets, consistent with antigen-driven responses. After repeated subsampling, changes were observed in the strength of the expansion versus patch-test correlation and in the threshold at which the correlation became significant. All patients had alopecia, a presumed autoimmune disease, so their immune response might differ from that of healthy individuals. Patch test score was positively correlated with the number of PT1 expanded TCRs, with significance at thresholds 8, 16 and 32 but not at 4. No change with DPC sensitization was found in the number of TCRs above 1 in 1000 frequency, and no evidence of global repertoire structure alterations was found.

The sample's time point, from its label and the paper: patch test 1, 2 weeks after DPC sensitization. Explained via the paper, the treatment or condition label denotes: therapeutic diphenylcyclopropenone sensitization with weekly scalp DPC. At every patch-test visit, the blood draw took place before the patch test was put on. Patients were eligible if aged 18 to 70, diagnosed with alopecia and judged suitable for DPC therapy, and pregnant patients were excluded. Total RNA was extracted from unfractionated whole blood that had been collected in Tempus Blood RNA tubes. The CDR3 has 14 amino acids, counting the end cysteine and phenylalanine. The entry retains the CDR3 DNA only, 42 bases that are in frame from base 1. V lost 2 bases and J lost 2 bases; the stretch between them is 9 bases long. The germline V gene provides CDR1 MDHEN and CDR2 SYDVKM. The library was generated by RACE. The sample was run on a NextSeq 500. During library preparation, unique molecular identifiers were attached to individual cDNA molecules so that TCRs could be counted quantitatively and reproducibly. From each blood RNA sample, both TCR alpha and TCR beta chains were sequenced. Per the source publication's procedure: A median of roughly 98,000 TCRs per sample was observed, with a range of roughly 23,224 to 750,000. The Decombinator software suite was used to annotate the V, J and CDR3 of the TCR reads. For PS versus PT1 abundance plots, all samples were subsampled to the same number of TCRs (28,000). TCRs were defined as expanded if absent before sensitization and observed at least eight times at the 2-week time point. The public reads were quality trimmed at Q25 with fastp and then assembled into clones with MiXCR by TCRdb, keeping productive beta chains. Each record represents a unique CDR3 protein, reported with the most common genes and DNA among its rows. These V and J calls rely on TCRdb rather than the paper's analysis. The sample has about 49,000 distinct CDR3 sequences on record, 9.3% of them singletons. The ten top clones hold roughly 4.1% of the sample.

This clonotype was seen ten or more times. The target of this receptor is not known. One base away there is no much larger clone; base qualities are not given. The source is a woman in her 50s with alopecia areata. Some clones in this sample may be carry-over from other donors' samples. In this chain, TRBV28 is recombined with TRBJ1-1; the D segment cannot be called with confidence. Sample: whole blood, taken in connection with sensitization to the hapten diphenylcyclopropenone (DPC). The DNA sequence is given as TGTGCCAGCAGTTTACCTATGGGTAACACTGAAGCTTTCTTT. Protein translation: CASSLPMGNTEAFF.